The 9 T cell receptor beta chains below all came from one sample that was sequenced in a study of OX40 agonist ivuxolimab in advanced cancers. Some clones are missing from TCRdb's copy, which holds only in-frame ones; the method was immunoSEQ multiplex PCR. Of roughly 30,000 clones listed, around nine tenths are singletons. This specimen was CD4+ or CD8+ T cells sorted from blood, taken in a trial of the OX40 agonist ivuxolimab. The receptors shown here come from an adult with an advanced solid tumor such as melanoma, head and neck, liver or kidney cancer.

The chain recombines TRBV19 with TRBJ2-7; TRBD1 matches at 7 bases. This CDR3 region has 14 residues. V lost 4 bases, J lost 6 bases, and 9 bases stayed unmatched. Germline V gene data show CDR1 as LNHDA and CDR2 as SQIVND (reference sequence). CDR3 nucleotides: TGTGCCAGTAGTACAAATTTACAGGGGCGCGAGCAGTACTTC. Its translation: CASSTNLQGREQYF.

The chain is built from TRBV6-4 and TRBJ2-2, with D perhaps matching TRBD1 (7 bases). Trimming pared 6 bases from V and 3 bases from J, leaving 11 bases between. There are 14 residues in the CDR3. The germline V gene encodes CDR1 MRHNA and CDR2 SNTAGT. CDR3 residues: CASREGTDTGELFF. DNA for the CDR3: TGTGCCAGCAGGGAGGGGACAGACACCGGGGAGCTGTTTTTT.

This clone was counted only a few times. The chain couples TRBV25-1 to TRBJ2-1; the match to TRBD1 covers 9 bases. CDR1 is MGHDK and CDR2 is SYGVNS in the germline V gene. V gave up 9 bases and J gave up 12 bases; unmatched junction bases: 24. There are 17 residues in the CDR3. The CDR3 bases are TGTGCCAGTCCCGGGACAGGGCTATCCTCCCGGCTGAGTGTGCAGTTCTTC. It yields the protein CASPGTGLSSRLSVQFF.

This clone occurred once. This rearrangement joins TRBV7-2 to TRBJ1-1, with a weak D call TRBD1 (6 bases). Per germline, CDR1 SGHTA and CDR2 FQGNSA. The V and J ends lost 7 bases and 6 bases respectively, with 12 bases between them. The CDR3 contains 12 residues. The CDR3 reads CASKGGPAEAFF. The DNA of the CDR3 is TGTGCCAGCAAGGGGGGACCCGCTGAAGCTTTCTTT.

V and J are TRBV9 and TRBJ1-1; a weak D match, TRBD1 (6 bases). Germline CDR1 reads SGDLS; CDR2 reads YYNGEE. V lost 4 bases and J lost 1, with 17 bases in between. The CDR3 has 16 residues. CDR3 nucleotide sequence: TGTGCCAGCAGCACCCGCCGGGACACCCCGAACACTGAAGCTTTCTTT. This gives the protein CASSTRRDTPNTEAFF.

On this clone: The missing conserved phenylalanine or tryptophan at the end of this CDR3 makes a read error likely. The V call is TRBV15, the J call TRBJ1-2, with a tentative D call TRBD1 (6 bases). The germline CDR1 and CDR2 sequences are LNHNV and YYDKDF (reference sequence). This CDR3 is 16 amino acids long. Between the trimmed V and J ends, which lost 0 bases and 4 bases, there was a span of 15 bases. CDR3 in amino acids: CATSRDRGRGAYGYTL. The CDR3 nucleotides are TGTGCCACCAGCAGAGATCGGGGCAGGGGCGCCTATGGCTACACCCTC.

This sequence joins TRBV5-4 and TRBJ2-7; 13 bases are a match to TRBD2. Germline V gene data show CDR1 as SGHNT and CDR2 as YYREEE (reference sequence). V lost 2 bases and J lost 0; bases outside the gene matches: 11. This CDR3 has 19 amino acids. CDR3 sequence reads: CASSFNLGTSGTRSYEQYF. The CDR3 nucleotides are TGTGCCAGCAGCTTTAATCTGGGGACTAGCGGGACCCGCTCCTACGAGCAGTACTTC.

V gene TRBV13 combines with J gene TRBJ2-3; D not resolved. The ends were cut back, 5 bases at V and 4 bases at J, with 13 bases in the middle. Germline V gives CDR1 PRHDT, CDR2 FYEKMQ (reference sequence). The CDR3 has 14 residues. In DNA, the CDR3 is TGTGCCAGCAGCCCCGGTCGAGGCGCAGATACGCAGTATTTT. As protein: CASSPGRGADTQYF.

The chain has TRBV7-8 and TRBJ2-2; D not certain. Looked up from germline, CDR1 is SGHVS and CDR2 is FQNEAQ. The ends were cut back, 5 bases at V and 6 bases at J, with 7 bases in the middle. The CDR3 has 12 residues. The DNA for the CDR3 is TGTGCCAGCAGCCGTAGAGCCGGGGAGCTGTTTTTT. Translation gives CASSRRAGELFF. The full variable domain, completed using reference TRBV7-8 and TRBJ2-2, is GAGVSQSPRYKVAKRGQDVALRCDPISGHVSLFWYQQALGQGPEFLTYFQNEAQLDKSGLPSDRFFAERPEGSVSTLKIQRTQQEDSAVYLCASSRRAGELFFGEGSRLTVL.